This T cell receptor beta chain originates from a study of blood T cell repertoires in COVID-19. This CDR3 has 16 residues. V was pared by 7 bases and J by 4 bases, with 14 bases of the junction left unmatched. Germline CDR1 and CDR2: MNHEY and SMNVEV (reference sequence). Sequencing used immunoSEQ multiplex PCR; TCRdb keeps in-frame clones, though not all of them. This sample yields 350,000 to 500,000 clones, of which 70% to 90% are seen a single time; approximately 1.5% belongs to the top ten. The source of this sequence is a woman aged 18-29 years who had been exposed to COVID-19. The chain employs TRBV27 and TRBJ2-7, with TRBD2 identical over 9 bases. Sequenced material: PBMCs or T cells enriched from blood (not recorded which). The CDR3 DNA sequence: TGTGCCAGCAATAGGCTGGCAAGCGGGAGGTGGTACGAGCAGTACTTC. Its protein is CASNRLASGRWYEQYF.